This T cell receptor (beta chain) was sequenced during a study of beta chain features in type 1 diabetes. Findings and limits, study-wide: A PCR bias possibly favoring shorter templates would apply equally to patients and controls. Type 1 diabetes patients showed a moderate but significant shortening of TCRB CDR3s in all four CD4+ subsets.

The germline gives CDR1 MGHDK, CDR2 SYGVNS. This CDR3 comprises 15 residues. V was shortened by 5 bases and J by 0 bases, with 12 bases between the two germline ends. Notes on this clone: Its matching antigen is unknown.

Sequencing targeted expressed TCRB transcripts, as all isolated RNA had been reverse transcribed. Measured with immunoSEQ multiplex PCR; TCRdb has only the in-frame clones, and not every one. This repertoire shows hundreds of thousands of clones, 17% found once; its top ten account for 0.023%. This clonotype was sampled from a woman aged 18-35 years in good health. This rearrangement joins TRBV25-1 to TRBJ2-3, with D hard to call. The sample was naive CD4+ T cells from blood. CDR3 sequence: CASSPPWASTDTQYF. The DNA for the CDR3 is TGTGCCAGCAGTCCCCCGTGGGCGAGCACAGATACGCAGTATTTT.